This T cell receptor beta chain emerged from a study of shared clonotypes between healthy human individuals. Germline CDR1 is SGHTA and CDR2 is FQGTGA. The CDR3 runs to 12 residues. The V end was cut by 5 bases, the J end by 8 bases, with 10 bases between. Genomic DNA per cell subset filled all wells of several immunoSEQ plates. Assay: immunoSEQ multiplex PCR; the TCRdb copy retains only in-frame clones and omits some. The sample shows some 2,500,000 clones, roughly 92% of them seen only once. The receptor's source is a young man in good health. Some clones in this sample may be carry-over from other donors' samples. The specimen was naive CD4+ T cells from PBMCs. Subset of the sample: CD45RA+ positively selected. The rearrangement links TRBV7-3 to TRBJ2-1; D is possibly TRBD1 (5 bases). The CDR3 DNA is TGTGCCAGCAGCGATCCAGGGTATGAGCAGTTCTTC. Its translation is CASSDPGYEQFF.